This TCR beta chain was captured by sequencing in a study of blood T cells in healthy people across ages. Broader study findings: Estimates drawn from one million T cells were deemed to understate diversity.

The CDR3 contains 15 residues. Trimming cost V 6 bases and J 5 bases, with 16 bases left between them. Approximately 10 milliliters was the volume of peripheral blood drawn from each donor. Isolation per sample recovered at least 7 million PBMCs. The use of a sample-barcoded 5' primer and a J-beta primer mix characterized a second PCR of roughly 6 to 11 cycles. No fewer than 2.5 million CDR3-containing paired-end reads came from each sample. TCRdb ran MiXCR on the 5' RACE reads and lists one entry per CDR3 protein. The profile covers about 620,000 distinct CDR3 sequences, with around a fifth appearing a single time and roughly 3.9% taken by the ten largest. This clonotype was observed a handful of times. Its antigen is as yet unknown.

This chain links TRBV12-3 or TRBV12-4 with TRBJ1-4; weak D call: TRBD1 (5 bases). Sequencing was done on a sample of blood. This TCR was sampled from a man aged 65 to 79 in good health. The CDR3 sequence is CASRPGAKGNEKLFF. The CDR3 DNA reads TGTGCCAGCAGGCCCGGGGCCAAAGGGAATGAAAAACTGTTTTTT.